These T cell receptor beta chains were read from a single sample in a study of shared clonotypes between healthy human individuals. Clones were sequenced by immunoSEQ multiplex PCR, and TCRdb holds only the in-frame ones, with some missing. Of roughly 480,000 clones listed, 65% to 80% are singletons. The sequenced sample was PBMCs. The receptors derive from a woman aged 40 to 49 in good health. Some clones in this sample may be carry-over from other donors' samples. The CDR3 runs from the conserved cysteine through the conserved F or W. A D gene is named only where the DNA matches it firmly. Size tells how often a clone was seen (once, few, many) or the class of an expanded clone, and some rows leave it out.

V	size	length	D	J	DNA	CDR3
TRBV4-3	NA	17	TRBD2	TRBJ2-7	TGCGCCAGCAGCCAAGGTGGACTAGCGGGACATCCCTACGAGCAGTACTTC	CASSQGGLAGHPYEQYF
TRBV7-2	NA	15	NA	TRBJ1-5	TGTGCCAGCAGCCAGACAGCTTATAGCAATCAGCCCCAGCATTTT	CASSQTAYSNQPQHF
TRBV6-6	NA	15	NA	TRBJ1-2	TGTGCCAGCAGTTACGGCCCGGGCTTTATCTATGGCTACACCTTC	CASSYGPGFIYGYTF
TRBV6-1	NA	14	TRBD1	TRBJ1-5	TGTGCCAGCATCGAACAGGGGGACATCAGGCCCCAGCATTTT	CASIEQGDIRPQHF
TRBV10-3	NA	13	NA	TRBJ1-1	TGTGCCATCAGTTCGGTGGCAGACACTGAAGCTTTCTTT	CAISSVADTEAFF
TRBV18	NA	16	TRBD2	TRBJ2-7	TGTGCCAGCTCACCACTCCCGGGGCGGGGCGGGGGCGAGCAGTACTTC	CASSPLPGRGGGEQYF
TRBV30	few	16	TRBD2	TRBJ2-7	TGTGCCTGGAGTTCTCCGGGACTAGCGGGACGCTACGAGCAGTACTTC	CAWSSPGLAGRYEQYF
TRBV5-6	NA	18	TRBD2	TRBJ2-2	TGTGCCAGCAGCTTTGAGCGGGAGATCGGGGGCCACACCGGGGAGCTGTTTTTT	CASSFEREIGGHTGELFF
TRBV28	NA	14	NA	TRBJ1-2	TGTGCCAGCAACATACGGACCGTTGGCTATGGCTACACCTTC	CASNIRTVGYGYTF
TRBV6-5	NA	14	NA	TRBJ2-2	TGTGCCAGCAGTCGGGGAATAAACACCGGGGAGCTGTTTTTT	CASSRGINTGELFF
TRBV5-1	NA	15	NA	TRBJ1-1	TGCGCCAGCAGCTTGGCGGGACCCCTAAACACTGAAGCTTTCTTT	CASSLAGPLNTEAFF
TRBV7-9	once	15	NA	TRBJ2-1	TGTGCCAGCAGCCATCCTAGCGATATCCTCTCGGAGCAGTTCTTC	CASSHPSDILSEQFF
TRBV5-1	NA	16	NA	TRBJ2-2	TGCGCCAGCAGCCGCCTGACAGGAACGAACACCGGGGAGCTGTTTTTT	CASSRLTGTNTGELFF
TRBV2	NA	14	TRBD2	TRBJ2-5	TGTGCCAGTGAGGCGGGAGGGCGTTCAGAGACCCAGTACTTC	CASEAGGRSETQYF
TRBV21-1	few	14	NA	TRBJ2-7	TGTGCCAGCACTCCTGGACTAGCGGGAGACGAGCAGTACTTC	CASTPGLAGDEQYF
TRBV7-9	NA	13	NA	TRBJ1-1	TGTGCCAGCAGCTTAGTTGGGGGGGCTGAAGCTTTCTTT	CASSLVGGAEAFF
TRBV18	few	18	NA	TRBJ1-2	TGTGCCAGCTCACTCGGTCGGGTGCCGCGGGGAGGGGACTATGGCTACACCTTC	CASSLGRVPRGGDYGYTF
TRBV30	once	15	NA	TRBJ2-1	TGTGCCTGGGCCCCCTTGGAGGGGGCGTTCAGTGAGCAGTTCTTC	CAWAPLEGAFSEQFF
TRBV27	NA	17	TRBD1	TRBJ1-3	TGTGCCAGCAGTCCATTGAAGGGACAGGGGGATAGAAACACCATATATTTT	CASSPLKGQGDRNTIYF
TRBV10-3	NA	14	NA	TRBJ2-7	TGTGCCATCAGTGCGACAGGACCTTCCTACGAGCAGTACTTC	CAISATGPSYEQYF
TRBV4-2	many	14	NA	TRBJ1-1	TGTGCCAGCAGCCAAGGTTTAGGGGACACTGAAGCTTTCTTT	CASSQGLGDTEAFF
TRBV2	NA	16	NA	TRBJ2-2	TGTGCCAGTAACTGGCGGCTAGCCTCGAGCACCGGGGAGCTGTTTTTT	CASNWRLASSTGELFF
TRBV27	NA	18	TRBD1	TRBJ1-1	TGTGCCAGCAGTCACCTTGGGGACAGATATTACATGAACACTGAAGCTTTCTTT	CASSHLGDRYYMNTEAFF
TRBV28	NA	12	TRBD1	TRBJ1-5	TGTGCCACGACAGGGATCAATCAGCCCCAGCATTTT	CATTGINQPQHF
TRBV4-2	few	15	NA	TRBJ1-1	TGTGCCAGCAGCCAAGATCCCAGGTCTAAGTCTGAAGCTTTCTTT	CASSQDPRSKSEAFF
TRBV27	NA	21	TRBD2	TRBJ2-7	TGTGCCAGCAGTTCCGCGGGACTGGGTCGACGGACTAGCGGGAGCTCCTACGAGCAGTACTTC	CASSSAGLGRRTSGSSYEQYF
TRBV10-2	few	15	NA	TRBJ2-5	TGCGCCAGCTCCATACGGGAGCTGGCGGTCGAGACCCAGTACTTC	CASSIRELAVETQYF
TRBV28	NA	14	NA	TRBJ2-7	TGTGCCAGCAGTTTAGCACAGATCCACTACGAGCAGTACTTC	CASSLAQIHYEQYF
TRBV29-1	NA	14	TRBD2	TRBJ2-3	TGCAGCGTTGAAGAGGGAGGGATCGGGGATACGCAGTATTTT	CSVEEGGIGDTQYF
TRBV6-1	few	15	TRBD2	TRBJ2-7	TGTGCCAGCAGTGAACAACTAGCGGGAGCTCACGAGCAGTACTTC	CASSEQLAGAHEQYF
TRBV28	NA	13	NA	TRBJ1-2	TGTGCCAGTTTTCTCGGAGCCAACTATGGCTACACCTTC	CASFLGANYGYTF
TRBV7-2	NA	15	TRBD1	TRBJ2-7	TGTGCCAGCAGCTTAGTGTCGGGACAGAACTACGAGCAGTACTTC	CASSLVSGQNYEQYF
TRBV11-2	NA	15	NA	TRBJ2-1	TGTGCCAGCAGCTCCCTGTGGACAAGGGGCAATGAGCAGTTCTTC	CASSSLWTRGNEQFF
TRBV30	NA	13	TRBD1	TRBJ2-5	TGTGCCTGGAGTGTACAGGGGTGGAAGACCCAGTACTTC	CAWSVQGWKTQYF
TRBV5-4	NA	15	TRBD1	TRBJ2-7	TGTGCCAGCAGCCCCTCGGACAGGTACTCCTACGAGCAGTACTTC	CASSPSDRYSYEQYF
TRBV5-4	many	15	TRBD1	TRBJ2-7	TGTGCCAGCAGCTGGGGACAGGGTGGCTTATACGAGCAGTACTTC	CASSWGQGGLYEQYF
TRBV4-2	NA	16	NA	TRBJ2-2	TGTGCCAGCAGCCAAGACCCTACTACCCTGGGGGGGGAGCTGTTTTTT	CASSQDPTTLGGELFF
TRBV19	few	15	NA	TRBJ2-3	TGTGCCAGTAGTATAGTCACGGGAAATGCTGATACGCAGTATTTT	CASSIVTGNADTQYF
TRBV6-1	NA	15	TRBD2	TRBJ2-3	TGTGCCAGCACCATGACTAGCGATGCCACAGATACGCAGTATTTT	CASTMTSDATDTQYF
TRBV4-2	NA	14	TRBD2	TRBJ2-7	TGTGCCAGCAGCCAAGATCGGGCTAGCGGGCTAACCTACTTC	CASSQDRASGLTYF
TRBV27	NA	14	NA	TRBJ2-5	TGTGCCAGCAGTCCTCGATACACCCAAGAGACCCAGTACTTC	CASSPRYTQETQYF
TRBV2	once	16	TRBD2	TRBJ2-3	TGTGCCAGCAGTCGACTAGCGTCAAGAGGAGCAGATACGCAGTATTTT	CASSRLASRGADTQYF
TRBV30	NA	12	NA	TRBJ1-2	TGTGCCTGGAGTGTGGCAGTCTATGGCTACACCTTC	CAWSVAVYGYTF
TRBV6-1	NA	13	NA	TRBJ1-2	TGTGCCAGCAGTGCGGCAGAAAGCTATGGCTACACCTTC	CASSAAESYGYTF
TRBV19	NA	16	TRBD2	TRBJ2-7	TGTGCCAGTAGTGGACTGGGACTAGCGGGCCCCTACGAGCAGTACTTC	CASSGLGLAGPYEQYF